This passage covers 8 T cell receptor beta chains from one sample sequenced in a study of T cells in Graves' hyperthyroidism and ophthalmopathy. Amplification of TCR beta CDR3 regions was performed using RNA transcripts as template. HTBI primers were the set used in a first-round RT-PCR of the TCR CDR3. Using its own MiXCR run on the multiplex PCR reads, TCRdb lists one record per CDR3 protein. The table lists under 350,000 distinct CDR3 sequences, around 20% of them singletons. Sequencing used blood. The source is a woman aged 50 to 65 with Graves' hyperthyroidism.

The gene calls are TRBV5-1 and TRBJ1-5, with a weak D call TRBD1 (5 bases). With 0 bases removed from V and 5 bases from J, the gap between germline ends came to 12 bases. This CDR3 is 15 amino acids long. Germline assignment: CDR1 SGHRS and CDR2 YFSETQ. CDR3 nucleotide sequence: TGCGCCAGCAGCTTGGGATCAGGGCCATATCAGCCCCAGCATTTT. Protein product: CASSLGSGPYQPQHF.

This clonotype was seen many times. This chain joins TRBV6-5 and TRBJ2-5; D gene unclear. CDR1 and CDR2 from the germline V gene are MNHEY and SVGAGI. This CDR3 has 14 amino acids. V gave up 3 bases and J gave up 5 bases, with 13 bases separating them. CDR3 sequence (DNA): TGTGCCAGCAGTTATGGGGTTGCGCCGGAGACCCAGTACTTC. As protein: CASSYGVAPETQYF.

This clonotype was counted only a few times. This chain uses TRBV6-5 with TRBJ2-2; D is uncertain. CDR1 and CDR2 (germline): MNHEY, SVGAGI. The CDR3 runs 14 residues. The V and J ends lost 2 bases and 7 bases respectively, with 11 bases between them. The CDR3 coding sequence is TGTGCCAGCAGTTACGGGGAAATTCTCGGGGAGCTGTTTTTT. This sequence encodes CASSYGEILGELFF.

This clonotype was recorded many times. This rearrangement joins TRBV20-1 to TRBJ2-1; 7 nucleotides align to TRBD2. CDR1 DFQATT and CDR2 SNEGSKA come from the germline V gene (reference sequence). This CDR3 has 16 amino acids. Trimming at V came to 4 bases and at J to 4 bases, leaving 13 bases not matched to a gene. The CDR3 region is CSATLSRGLQYNEQFF. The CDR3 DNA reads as TGCAGTGCTACCTTATCGAGGGGACTACAATACAATGAGCAGTTCTTC.

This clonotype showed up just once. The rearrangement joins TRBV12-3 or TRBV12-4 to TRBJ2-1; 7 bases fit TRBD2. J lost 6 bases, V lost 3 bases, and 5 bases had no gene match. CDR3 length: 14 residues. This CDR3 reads CASSFAGEGNEQFF. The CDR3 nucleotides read TGTGCCAGCAGTTTTGCGGGAGAGGGCAATGAGCAGTTCTTC.

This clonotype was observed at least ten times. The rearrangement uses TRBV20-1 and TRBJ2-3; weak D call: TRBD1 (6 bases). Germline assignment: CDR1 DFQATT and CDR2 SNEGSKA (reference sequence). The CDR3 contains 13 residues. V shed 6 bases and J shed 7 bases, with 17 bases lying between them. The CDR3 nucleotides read TGCAGTGCCCTGGGGCATCAGGGGAATACGCAGTATTTT. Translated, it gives CSALGHQGNTQYF.

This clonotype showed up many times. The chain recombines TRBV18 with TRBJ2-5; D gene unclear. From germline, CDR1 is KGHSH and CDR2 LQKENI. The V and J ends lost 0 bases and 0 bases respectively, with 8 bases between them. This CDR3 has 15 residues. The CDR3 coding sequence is TGTGCCAGCTCACCACCGGTGGGGTACCAAGAGACCCAGTACTTC. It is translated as CASSPPVGYQETQYF.

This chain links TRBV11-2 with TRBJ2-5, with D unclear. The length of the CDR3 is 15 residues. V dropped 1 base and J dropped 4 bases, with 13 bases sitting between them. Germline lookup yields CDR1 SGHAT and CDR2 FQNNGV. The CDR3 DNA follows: TGTGCCAGCAGCTTAGTTCTTTACCCGGCAGAGACCCAGTACTTC. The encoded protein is CASSLVLYPAETQYF.